This T cell receptor beta chain was captured by sequencing in a study of blood T cell repertoires in COVID-19. The wider study: Sites in the United States, Italy and Spain provided acute and convalescent COVID-19 samples. Sample material is recorded as cDNA or gDNA derived from T cells, B-cell-depleted T cells, or PBMCs.

The trim removed 3 bases at V and 7 bases at J, leaving 11 bases unmatched. CDR3 length: 16 residues. The germline gives CDR1 WSHSY, CDR2 SAAADI. Source study methods: Reference gene primer amplification in the assay estimated nucleated cell counts. TCRdb's table, derived via immunoSEQ multiplex PCR, lists solely in-frame clones and lacks some. V and J calls plus clone size are reproduced from that table; the DNA served to infer D and trimming. The data hold just under 100,000 clones, with about 86% observed a single time. This clone was recorded once. The sequence derives from a woman aged 55-69 years in a cohort sampled during active or convalescent COVID-19. Input material: peripheral blood. The chain employs TRBV10-2 and TRBJ2-5, with 10 bases lining up with TRBD1. The CDR3 coding sequence is TGCGCCAGCAGTGATCGCGGACAGGGGGTGCCTTGGACCCAGTACTTC. This codes for CASSDRGQGVPWTQYF.